This T cell receptor beta chain was recovered during a study of CD8 T cells in ankylosing spondylitis. CDR1 is MNHEY and CDR2 is SVGAGI in the germline V gene. V was cut by 6 bases and J by 2 bases, with 14 bases left in between. The CDR3 is made up of 15 amino acids. TCRdb re-called the 5' RACE reads with MiXCR, one entry per CDR3 protein. The sample includes fewer than 200,000 distinct CDR3 sequences, about 18% of them seen just once. This clonotype was detected ten times or more. Specimen: blood, either unsorted or a sorted T cell fraction (not recorded which). The sequence was collected from a male donor between 10 and 30 years old with ankylosing spondylitis or in good health (not recorded which). The gene calls are TRBV6-5 and TRBJ1-3; TRBD1 might be the D (5 bases). CDR3 region: CASSPLGGTGNTIYF. CDR3 nucleotides: TGTGCCAGCAGCCCGCTCGGGGGGACTGGAAACACCATATATTTT.